The clone carrying this TCR beta chain has a count of ten or more. The data were taken from a study of early T cells in non-severe SARS-CoV-2 infection. Separate cDNA molecules each had unique molecular identifiers attached to them. TCRdb re-analysed the 5' RACE reads in MiXCR, keeping a single row per CDR3 protein. Altogether tens of thousands of distinct CDR3 sequences are present, under 15% being singletons, with the ten largest covering about 6.4%. This CDR3 has 14 amino acids. V lost 2 bases and J lost 6, with 11 bases in between. The V gene's germline CDR1 is SNHLY and CDR2 FYNNEI. The TCR was taken from an adult who was a healthcare worker with PCR-confirmed SARS-CoV-2 infection or an uninfected control (not recorded which). The source material was whole blood. The V call is TRBV2, the J call TRBJ1-5, with D unclear. In DNA, the CDR3 is TGTGCCAGCAGTGAACGAGGGTTCAGTCAGCCCCAGCATTTT. Translating it yields CASSERGFSQPQHF.